The entry below gives a single TCR beta chain sequence along with its context. Its antigen is as yet unknown. This entry belongs to a study of blood T cells in healthy people across ages. Study-wide findings and caveats: With naive T cell percentage, TCR beta diversity showed a strong correlation. Estimated diversity that came from one million T cells was considered an underestimate. Donors of long life had a larger count of naive CD4+ cells and greater diversity than aged donors.

PCR was performed a second time for about 6 to 12 cycles using a sample-barcoded 5' primer and a J-beta primer mix. TCRdb processed the 5' RACE reads anew with MiXCR; each CDR3 protein has one entry. The sample has about 1.1 million distinct CDR3 sequences, roughly two fifths seen once; the top ten hold about an eighth. Total RNA was isolated from each sample in quantities of at least 5.5 micrograms. The V gene's germline CDR1 is SNHLY and CDR2 FYNNEI. V dropped 7 bases and J dropped 4; count of bases not matched to a gene: 1. This CDR3 contains 12 residues. The clonotype originates from a man aged 18 to 30 in good health. This chain connects TRBV2 to TRBJ1-2; 9 positions agree with TRBD1. Sequenced: blood. The CDR3 sequence is CASMGQGYGYTF. The DNA of the CDR3 is TGTGCCAGCATGGGACAGGGCTATGGCTACACCTTC.